A single TCR beta chain is shown here with its context. TCRdb's copy holds only in-frame clones and misses some; the assay was immunoSEQ multiplex PCR. Of tens of thousands of clones in the sample, about 81% are singletons; the top ten hold more than 8%. The source of the sample is a study of PD-L1 blockade in urothelial cancer. At the level of the study: The median number of T cells present in blood samples was 140,000 to 150,000.

The V gene lost 3 bases and the J gene lost 7 bases, with 10 bases spanning the gap. The CDR3 consists of 13 residues. CDR1 and CDR2 from the germline V gene are SEHNR and FQNEAQ (reference sequence). The chain has TRBV7-9 and TRBJ1-5; D is undetermined. The starting material was PBMCs, obtained around atezolizumab (anti-PD-L1) treatment. This TCR came from a man aged 65 to 85 with urothelial cancer. This CDR3 reads CASSFDGGQPQHF. Here the CDR3 DNA reads TGTGCCAGCAGCTTTGACGGAGGCCAGCCCCAGCATTTT.